The 15 T cell receptor beta chains below were found in one sample sequenced in a study of shared T cell receptors in the human thymus. Measured with immunoSEQ multiplex PCR; TCRdb has only the in-frame clones, and not every one. This repertoire shows hundreds of thousands of clones, 88% found once; its top ten account for about 0.01%. This sample also belongs to another study, concerning human thymus T cells.

The specimen was thymocytes. These receptors all stem from a boy younger than two with a congenital heart defect.

The chain joins TRBV28 to TRBJ2-7; a weak D match, TRBD1 (5 bases). Looked up from germline, CDR1 is MDHEN and CDR2 is SYDVKM. The CDR3 length is 15 residues. V lost 5 bases and J 6 bases, leaving 20 bases between the germline ends. This CDR3 reads CASSLTPFGRGEQYF. CDR3 bases: TGTGCCAGCAGTCTGACCCCCTTTGGTAGGGGCGAGCAGTACTTC. The full variable domain, completed using reference TRBV28 and TRBJ2-7, is DVKVTQSSRYLVKRTGEKVFLECVQDMDHENMFWYRQDPGLGLRLIYFSYDVKMKEKGDIPEGYSVSREKKERFSLILESASTNQTSMYLCASSLTPFGRGEQYFGPGTRLTVT.

This clone was seen a few times. This chain links TRBV5-4 with TRBJ1-2, with D unresolved. Trimming left V 0 bases short and J 4 bases short, with 4 bases between. The CDR3 is 12 residues long. Germline assignment: CDR1 SGHNT and CDR2 YYREEE (reference sequence). CDR3 bases: TGTGCCAGCAGCTTGGACAGCTATGGCTACACCTTC. This translates into CASSLDSYGYTF.

The J gene is TRBJ2-5, the V gene TRBV7-9, with 9 bases matching TRBD1. CDR3 length: 17 amino acids. Looked up from germline, CDR1 is SEHNR and CDR2 is FQNEAQ (reference sequence). V shed 5 bases, J shed 2 bases, and the junction held 12 bases outside the gene matches. The CDR3 reads CASSPRPTGGWQETQYF. The CDR3 DNA reads TGTGCCAGCAGCCCCAGACCGACAGGGGGATGGCAAGAGACCCAGTACTTC. Filled out from reference TRBV7-9 and TRBJ2-5, the complete variable domain reads DTGVSQNPRHKITKRGQNVTFRCDPISEHNRLYWYRQTLGQGPEFLTYFQNEAQLEKSRLLSDRFSAERPKGSFSTLEIQRTEQGDSAMYLCASSPRPTGGWQETQYFGPGTRLLVL.

This chain connects TRBV4-1 to TRBJ1-5; tentatively, D is TRBD1 (6 bases). CDR1 and CDR2 from the germline V gene are MGHRA and YSYEKL. This CDR3 spans 16 amino acids. Trimming took 2 bases from V and 6 from J, leaving 17 bases between them. The CDR3 DNA reads as TGCGCCAGCAGCCAACGGGGGCCCGGGGGGGGTCAGCCCCAGCATTTT. Protein: CASSQRGPGGGQPQHF.

V and J are TRBV2 and TRBJ2-7; 10 bases line up with TRBD2. With V trimmed by 10 bases and J by 4 bases, 16 bases remained unmatched. The CDR3 spans 16 residues. Germline lookup yields CDR1 SNHLY and CDR2 FYNNEI. The CDR3 region is CATSLAGENSGYEQYF. DNA for the CDR3: TGTGCCACTTCGCTAGCGGGAGAGAATAGTGGGTACGAGCAGTACTTC. The variable domain in full, with the rest retrieved from reference TRBV2 and TRBJ2-7, is EPEVTQTPSHQVTQMGQEVILRCVPISNHLYFYWYRQILGQKVEFLVSFYNNEISEKSEIFDDQFSVERPDGSNFTLKIRSTKLEDSAMYFCATSLAGENSGYEQYFGPGTRLTVT.

The chain links TRBV7-2 to TRBJ2-7; 10 nucleotides line up with TRBD2. CDR1 and CDR2 from the germline V gene are SGHTA and FQGNSA. Germline trimming cut 3 bases from V and 7 bases from J; bases unmatched to any gene: 21. CDR3 length: 19 amino acids. The CDR3: CASSFLGTSESLEDLEQYF. The DNA of the CDR3 is TGTGCCAGCAGCTTTTTGGGGACTAGCGAGTCGTTGGAAGATCTGGAGCAGTACTTC.

The chain employs TRBV19 and TRBJ1-2, with 8 positions matching TRBD1. V shed 6 bases, J shed 7 bases, and the junction held 13 bases outside the gene matches. The germline gives CDR1 LNHDA, CDR2 SQIVND (reference sequence). This CDR3 region has 15 residues. As DNA, the CDR3 is TGTGCCAGTAGGGGCCCCCTCGACAGGGGAAGTGGCTACACCTTC. It is translated as CASRGPLDRGSGYTF.

The chain carries TRBV27 and TRBJ2-5, with TRBD2 matching 7 bases. Unmatched junction bases numbered 11, after V lost 3 bases and J lost 1 base. Germline-derived CDR1 and CDR2 are MNHEY and SMNVEV (reference sequence). This CDR3 region has 17 residues. The chain's CDR3 is CASSFRGDLTPQETQYF. DNA of the CDR3: TGTGCCAGCAGTTTCCGGGGGGACCTAACTCCCCAAGAGACCCAGTACTTC.

This sequence joins TRBV30 and TRBJ2-1; D is unclear. Trimming cost V 2 bases and J 8 bases, with 10 bases left between them. The CDR3 extends over 12 amino acids. Germline assignment: CDR1 GTSNPN and CDR2 SVGIG (reference sequence). The CDR3 DNA reads as TGTGCCTGGAGTAACTTCGTCGATGAGCAGTTCTTC. Translation: CAWSNFVDEQFF.

The V call is TRBV11-2, the J call TRBJ2-4, with 9 bases aligning to TRBD2. The ends lost 1 base at V and 7 bases at J; junction bases unmatched: 5. CDR1 and CDR2 from the germline V gene are SGHAT and FQNNGV. The CDR3 has 15 amino acids. This CDR3 reads CASSLGGRAGNIQYF. The DNA for the CDR3 is TGTGCCAGCAGCTTAGGCGGGAGGGCGGGGAACATTCAGTACTTC.

In DNA, the CDR3 is TGTGCCAGCACCCGACAGGGAAACACCGGGGAGCTGTTTTTT. Translated: CASTRQGNTGELFF. The V call is TRBV27, the J call TRBJ2-2; 7 bases match TRBD1. The CDR3 totals 14 residues. V was clipped by 7 bases and J by 2 bases; unmatched bases: 4. Germline lookup yields CDR1 MNHEY and CDR2 SMNVEV (reference sequence).

This clone appeared once. The chain joins TRBV19 to TRBJ2-6; the match to TRBD2 covers 7 bases. This CDR3 contains 19 residues. Germline lookup yields CDR1 LNHDA and CDR2 SQIVND (reference sequence). V shed 3 bases, J shed 0 bases, and the junction held 11 bases outside the gene matches. The CDR3 bases are TGTGCCAGTAGTATTAGTGCTAGCGGAGCCTCCTCTGGGGCCAACGTCCTGACTTTC. Residues: CASSISASGASSGANVLTF. The whole variable domain, remainder taken from reference TRBV19 and TRBJ2-6, is DGGITQSPKYLFRKEGQNVTLSCEQNLNHDAMYWYRQDPGQGLRLIYYSQIVNDFQKGDIAEGYSVSREKKESFPLTVTSAQKNPTAFYLCASSISASGASSGANVLTFGAGSRLTVL.

The V call is TRBV11-2, the J call TRBJ2-1, with D perhaps TRBD1 (6 bases). The V end lost 8 bases, the J end lost 10 bases, and 12 bases lay between the germline ends. CDR1 is SGHAT and CDR2 is FQNNGV in the germline V gene. The CDR3 contains 11 residues. In DNA form, the CDR3 reads TGTGCCAGCCCAGCGAGGGGGGAGCAGTTCTTC. Protein product: CASPARGEQFF.

V usage is TRBV6-5 and J usage is TRBJ2-5; possibly TRBD1 for D (5 bases). This CDR3 comprises 13 residues. CDR1 is MNHEY, CDR2 SVGAGI, per germline. V lost 6 bases and J lost 3, with 11 bases in between. CDR3 nucleotides: TGTGCCAGCAGATCCAGGGCAAAAGAGACCCAGTACTTC. This codes for CASRSRAKETQYF.

J is TRBJ2-1 and V is TRBV16; possibly TRBD2 for D (5 bases). The CDR3 length is 12 residues. Trimming removed 5 bases from V and 8 bases from J, with 10 bases in between. Germline-derived CDR1 and CDR2 are KGHSY and FQNENV. The CDR3 here is CASSSGRDEQFF. The CDR3 coding sequence is TGTGCCAGCAGCTCGGGGAGAGATGAGCAGTTCTTC.